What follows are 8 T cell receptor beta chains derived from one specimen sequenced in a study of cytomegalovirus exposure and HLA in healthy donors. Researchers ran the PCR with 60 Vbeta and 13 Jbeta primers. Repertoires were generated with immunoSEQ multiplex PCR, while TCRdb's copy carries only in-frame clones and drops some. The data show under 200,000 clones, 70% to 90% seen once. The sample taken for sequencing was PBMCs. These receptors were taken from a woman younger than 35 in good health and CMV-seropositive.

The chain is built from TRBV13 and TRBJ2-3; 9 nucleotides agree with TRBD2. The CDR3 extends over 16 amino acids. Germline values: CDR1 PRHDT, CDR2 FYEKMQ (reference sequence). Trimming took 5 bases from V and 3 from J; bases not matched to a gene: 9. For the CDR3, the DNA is TGTGCCAGCAGCCGGCGCGGGACTAGCCTAACAGATACGCAGTATTTT. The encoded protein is CASSRRGTSLTDTQYF.

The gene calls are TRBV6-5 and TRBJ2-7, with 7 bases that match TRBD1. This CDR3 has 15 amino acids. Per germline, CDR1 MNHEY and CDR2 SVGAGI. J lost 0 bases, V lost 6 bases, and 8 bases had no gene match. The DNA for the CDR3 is TGTGCCAGCAGGAAGACAGGGCCCCGCTCCTACGAGCAGTACGTC. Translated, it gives CASRKTGPRSYEQYV.

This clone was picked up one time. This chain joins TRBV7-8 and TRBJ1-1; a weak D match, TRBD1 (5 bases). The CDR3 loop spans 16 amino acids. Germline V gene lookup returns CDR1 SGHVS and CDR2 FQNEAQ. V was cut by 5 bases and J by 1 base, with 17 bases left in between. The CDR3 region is CASSARISGGNTEAFF. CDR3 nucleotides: TGTGCCAGCAGCGCCCGGATATCGGGGGGGAACACTGAAGCTTTCTTT.

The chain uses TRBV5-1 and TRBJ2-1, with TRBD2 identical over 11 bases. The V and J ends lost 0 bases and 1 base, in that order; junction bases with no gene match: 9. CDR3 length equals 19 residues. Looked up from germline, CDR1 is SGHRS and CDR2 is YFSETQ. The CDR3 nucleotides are TGCGCCAGCAGCTTGGGGCCCCTTACTAGCGGGGGATCCTACAATGAGCAGTTCTTC. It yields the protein CASSLGPLTSGGSYNEQFF.

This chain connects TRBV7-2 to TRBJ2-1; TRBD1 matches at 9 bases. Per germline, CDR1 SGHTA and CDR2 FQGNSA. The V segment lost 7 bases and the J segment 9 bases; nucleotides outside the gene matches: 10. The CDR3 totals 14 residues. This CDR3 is CASTSQGAWGEQFF. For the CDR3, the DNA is TGTGCCAGCACCTCACAGGGGGCGTGGGGTGAGCAGTTCTTC. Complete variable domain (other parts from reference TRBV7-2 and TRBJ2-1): GAGVSQSPSNKVTEKGKDVELRCDPISGHTALYWYRQSLGQGLEFLIYFQGNSAPDKSGLPSDRFSAERTGGSVSTLTIQRTQQEDSAVYLCASTSQGAWGEQFFGPGTRLTVL.

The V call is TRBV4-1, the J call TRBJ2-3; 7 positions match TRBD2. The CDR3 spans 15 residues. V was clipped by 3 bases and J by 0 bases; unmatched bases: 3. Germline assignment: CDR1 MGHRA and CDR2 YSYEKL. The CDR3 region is CASSHFSGSTDTQYF. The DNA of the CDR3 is TGCGCCAGCAGCCACTTTAGCGGGAGCACAGATACGCAGTATTTT.

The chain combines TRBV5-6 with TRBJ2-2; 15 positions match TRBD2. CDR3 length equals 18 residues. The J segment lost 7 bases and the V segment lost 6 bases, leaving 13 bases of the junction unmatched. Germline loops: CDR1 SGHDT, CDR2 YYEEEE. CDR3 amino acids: CASTGRWTSGGAGGELFF. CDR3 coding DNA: TGTGCCAGCACGGGACGGTGGACTAGCGGGGGGGCCGGCGGGGAGCTGTTTTTT.

The CDR3 protein is CASSDGTSGGGTYNEQFF. DNA for the CDR3: TGTGCCAGCAGCGACGGGACTAGCGGGGGGGGTACCTACAATGAGCAGTTCTTC. The chain joins TRBV5-4 to TRBJ2-1; TRBD2 agrees at 16 bases. The germline V gene has CDR1 SGHNT and CDR2 YYREEE (reference sequence). Germline trimming cut 4 bases from V and 2 bases from J; bases unmatched to any gene: 6. The CDR3 loop spans 18 amino acids.